One sample yielded the 13 T cell receptor beta chains listed below, sequenced in a study of T cell changes during pregnancy in multiple sclerosis. Produced via immunoSEQ multiplex PCR; TCRdb's table is partial and in-frame only. The data show some 60,000 clones, over 85% seen once. Sequencing used peripheral blood, obtained in the first trimester of pregnancy. The source is a female donor in good health, enrolled as a control in a pregnancy study.

This clone appeared a single time. This chain uses TRBV29-1 with TRBJ2-7; 7 positions agree with TRBD1. This CDR3 has 12 residues. CDR1 is SQVTM and CDR2 is ANQGSEA in the germline V gene. The trim removed 6 bases at V and 0 bases at J, leaving 2 bases unmatched. The CDR3 region has the DNA TGCAGCGTAAGGACAGGCTCCTACGAGCAGTACTTC. This gives the protein CSVRTGSYEQYF.

The chain carries TRBV5-6 and TRBJ2-7; possibly TRBD1 for D (6 bases). The CDR3 has 14 amino acids. Per germline, CDR1 SGHDT and CDR2 YYEEEE. The V end lost 2 bases, the J end lost 2 bases, and 11 bases lay between the germline ends. CDR3 DNA: TGTGCCAGCAGCTTCGGGACAAGTACCTACGAGCAGTACTTC. Protein product: CASSFGTSTYEQYF.

The chain recombines TRBV28 with TRBJ2-3, with D perhaps TRBD1 (6 bases). The ends were cut back, 7 bases at V and 0 bases at J, with 11 bases in the middle. The CDR3 loop spans 14 amino acids. CDR1 is MDHEN and CDR2 is SYDVKM in the germline V gene. The CDR3 sequence is CASNDRLSTDTQYF. CDR3 nucleotides: TGTGCCAGCAATGACAGGTTAAGCACAGATACGCAGTATTTT.

The chain links TRBV6-5 to TRBJ2-1; D might be TRBD1 (6 bases). Trimming took 8 bases from V and 6 from J, leaving 20 bases between them. The CDR3 extends over 15 amino acids. CDR1 and CDR2 (germline): MNHEY, SVGAGI. The CDR3 DNA sequence: TGTGCCAGCGGGGGCTCTAGGCTCCTTCTCAATGAGCAGTTCTTC. Amino acids: CASGGSRLLLNEQFF.

V and J are TRBV19 and TRBJ2-7, with 10 bases fitting TRBD2. After removal of 6 bases from V and 5 bases from J, the junction contained 10 bases not matched to a gene. The CDR3 sequence is 15 residues long. From germline, CDR1 is LNHDA and CDR2 SQIVND (reference sequence). CDR3 protein: CASSAPGLAIHEQYF. DNA of the CDR3: TGTGCCAGTAGCGCCCCGGGACTAGCGATCCACGAGCAGTACTTC.

This clone occurred once. This rearrangement joins TRBV12-5 to TRBJ2-5, with TRBD2 matching 7 bases. After removal of 7 bases from V and 5 bases from J, the junction contained 10 bases not matched to a gene. This CDR3 has 14 residues. The germline CDR1 and CDR2 sequences are LGHNT and FRNRAP. The CDR3 protein is CASAPWGGRETQYF. The CDR3 region has the DNA TGTGCTAGTGCCCCCTGGGGAGGGCGGGAGACCCAGTACTTC.

The chain has TRBV7-2 and TRBJ2-2, with 8 bases lining up with TRBD2. CDR1 is SGHTA, CDR2 FQGNSA, per germline. V lost 4 bases and J lost 7; bases outside the gene matches: 5. This CDR3 has 14 amino acids. CDR3 nucleotide sequence: TGTGCCAGCAGCTCGGGACTAGTTGGCGGGGAGCTGTTTTTT. It specifies CASSSGLVGGELFF.

The chain links TRBV9 to TRBJ1-1; TRBD1 agrees at 8 bases. The CDR3 consists of 15 residues. Losses at the gene ends were 4 bases for V and 7 bases for J; bases not matched to a gene: 12. In germline, CDR1 is SGDLS, CDR2 YYNGEE. The CDR3 sequence is CASSPRADRAYEAFF. As DNA, the CDR3 is TGTGCCAGCAGCCCCCGGGCGGACAGGGCCTATGAAGCTTTCTTT. Based on the CDR3 plus reference TRBV9 and TRBJ1-1, the full variable domain is DSGVTQTPKHLITATGQRVTLRCSPRSGDLSVYWYQQSLDQGLQFLIQYYNGEERAKGNILERFSAQQFPDLHSELNLSSLELGDSALYFCASSPRADRAYEAFFGQGTRLTVV.

V gene TRBV2 combines with J gene TRBJ2-3; 9 bases are shared with TRBD2. CDR1 and CDR2 (germline): SNHLY, FYNNEI. V lost 9 bases, J lost 4 bases, and 5 bases stayed unmatched. This CDR3 comprises 13 residues. The CDR3 loop is CASLAGVADTQYF. The CDR3 DNA is TGTGCCAGTTTAGCGGGAGTGGCAGATACGCAGTATTTT.

The CDR3 protein is CASSYAGREQYF. For the CDR3, the DNA is TGCGCCAGCAGTTACGCAGGCCGGGAGCAGTACTTC. V gene TRBV5-1 combines with J gene TRBJ2-7; no clear D gene. Germline assignment: CDR1 SGHRS and CDR2 YFSETQ. V was shortened by 5 bases and J by 7 bases, with 13 bases between the two germline ends. There are 12 residues in the CDR3.

V usage is TRBV16 and J usage is TRBJ2-5; TRBD2 matches 12 bases. V was pared by 3 bases and J by 5 bases, with 10 bases of the junction left unmatched. The CDR3 is 17 residues long. Looked up from germline, CDR1 is KGHSY and CDR2 is FQNENV. CDR3 protein: CASSHYPGTSGQETQYF. The CDR3 bases are TGTGCCAGCAGCCACTACCCCGGGACTAGCGGGCAGGAGACCCAGTACTTC.

The rearrangement uses TRBV5-4 and TRBJ1-3; D might be TRBD1 (5 bases). The CDR3 runs to 14 residues. Germline assignment: CDR1 SGHNT and CDR2 YYREEE (reference sequence). V was cut by 4 bases and J by 4 bases, with 12 bases left in between. The chain's CDR3 is CASSLGGTGNTIYF. In DNA, the CDR3 is TGTGCCAGCAGCCTCGGGGGAACGGGAAACACCATATATTTT.

The rearrangement uses TRBV11-2 and TRBJ2-5; no reliable D call. This CDR3 has 13 amino acids. The ends were cut back, 6 bases at V and 5 bases at J, with 13 bases in the middle. The germline gives CDR1 SGHAT, CDR2 FQNNGV. The CDR3 DNA sequence: TGTGCCAGCAGTGGCGGAGTGTCGGAGACCCAGTACTTC. Protein: CASSGGVSETQYF.